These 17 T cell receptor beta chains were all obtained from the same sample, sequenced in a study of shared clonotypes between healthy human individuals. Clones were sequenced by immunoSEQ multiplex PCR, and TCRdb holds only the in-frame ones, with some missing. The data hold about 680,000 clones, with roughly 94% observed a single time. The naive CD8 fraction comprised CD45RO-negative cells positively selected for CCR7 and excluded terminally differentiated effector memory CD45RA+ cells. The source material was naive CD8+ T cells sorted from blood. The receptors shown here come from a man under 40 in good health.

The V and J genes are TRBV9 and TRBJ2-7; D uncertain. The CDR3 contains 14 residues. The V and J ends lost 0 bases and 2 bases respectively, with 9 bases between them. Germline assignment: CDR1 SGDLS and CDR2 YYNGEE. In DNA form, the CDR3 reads TGTGCCAGCAGCGTAGACACCGCGCCCTACGAGCAGTACTTC. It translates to CASSVDTAPYEQYF.

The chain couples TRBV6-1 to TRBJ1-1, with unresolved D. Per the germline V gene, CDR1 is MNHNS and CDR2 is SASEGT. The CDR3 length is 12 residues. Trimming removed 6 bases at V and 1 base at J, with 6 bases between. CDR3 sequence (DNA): TGTGCCAGCAGCCCAGGGAACACTGAAGCTTTCTTT. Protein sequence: CASSPGNTEAFF.

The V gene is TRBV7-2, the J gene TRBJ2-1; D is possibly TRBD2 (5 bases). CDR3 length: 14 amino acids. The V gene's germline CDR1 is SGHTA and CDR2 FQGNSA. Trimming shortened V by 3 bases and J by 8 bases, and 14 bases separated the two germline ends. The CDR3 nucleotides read TGTGCCAGCAGCTTTCAACTAGACGGGTATGAGCAGTTCTTC. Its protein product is CASSFQLDGYEQFF.

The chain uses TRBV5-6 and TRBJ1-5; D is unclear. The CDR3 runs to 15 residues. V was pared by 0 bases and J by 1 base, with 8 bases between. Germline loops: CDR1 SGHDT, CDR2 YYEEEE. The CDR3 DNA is TGTGCCAGCAGCTTGGGGCCCAAGAGCAATCAGCCCCAGCATTTT. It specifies CASSLGPKSNQPQHF.

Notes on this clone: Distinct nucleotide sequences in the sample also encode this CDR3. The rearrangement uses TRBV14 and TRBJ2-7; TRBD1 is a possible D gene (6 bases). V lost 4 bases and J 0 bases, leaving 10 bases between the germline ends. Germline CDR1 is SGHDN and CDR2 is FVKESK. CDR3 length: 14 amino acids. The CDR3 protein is CASSPLGGSYEQYF. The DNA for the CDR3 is TGTGCCAGCAGCCCTCTAGGGGGCTCCTACGAGCAGTACTTC.

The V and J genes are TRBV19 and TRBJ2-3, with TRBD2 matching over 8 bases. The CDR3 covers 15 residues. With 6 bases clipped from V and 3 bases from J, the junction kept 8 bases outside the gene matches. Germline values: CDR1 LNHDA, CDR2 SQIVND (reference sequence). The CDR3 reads CASSKLAVQTDTQYF. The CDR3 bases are TGTGCCAGTAGCAAACTAGCGGTCCAAACAGATACGCAGTATTTT.

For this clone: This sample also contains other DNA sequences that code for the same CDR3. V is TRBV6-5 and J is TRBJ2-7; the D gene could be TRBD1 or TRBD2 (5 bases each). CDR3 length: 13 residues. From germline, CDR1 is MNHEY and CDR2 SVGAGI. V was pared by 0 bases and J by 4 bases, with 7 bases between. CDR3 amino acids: CASSYSWGYEQYF. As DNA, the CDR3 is TGTGCCAGCAGTTACTCGTGGGGGTACGAGCAGTACTTC.

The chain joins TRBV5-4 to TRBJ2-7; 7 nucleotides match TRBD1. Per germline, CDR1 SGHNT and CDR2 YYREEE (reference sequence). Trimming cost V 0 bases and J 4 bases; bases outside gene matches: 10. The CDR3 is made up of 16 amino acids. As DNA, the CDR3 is TGTGCCAGCAGCTTGGCCAGGGGGACCCTCCTGTACGAGCAGTACTTC. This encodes CASSLARGTLLYEQYF.

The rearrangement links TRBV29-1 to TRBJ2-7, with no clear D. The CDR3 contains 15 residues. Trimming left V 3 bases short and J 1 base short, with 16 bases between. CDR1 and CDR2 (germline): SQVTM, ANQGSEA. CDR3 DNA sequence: TGCAGCGTTGATGGTTTAGGTGGACCGTCCTACGAGCAGTACTTC. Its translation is CSVDGLGGPSYEQYF.

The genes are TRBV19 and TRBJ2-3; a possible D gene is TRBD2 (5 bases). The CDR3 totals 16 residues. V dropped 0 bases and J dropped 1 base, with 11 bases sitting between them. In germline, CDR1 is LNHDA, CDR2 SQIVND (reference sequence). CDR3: CASSIDRDWGTDTQYF. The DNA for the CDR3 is TGTGCCAGTAGTATAGACCGGGATTGGGGCACAGATACGCAGTATTTT.

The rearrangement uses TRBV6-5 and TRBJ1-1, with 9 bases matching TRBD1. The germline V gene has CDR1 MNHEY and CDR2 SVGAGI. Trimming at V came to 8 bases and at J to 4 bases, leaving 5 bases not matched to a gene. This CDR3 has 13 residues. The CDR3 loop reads CASGRDRATEAFF. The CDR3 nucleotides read TGTGCCAGCGGCCGGGACAGGGCCACTGAAGCTTTCTTT.

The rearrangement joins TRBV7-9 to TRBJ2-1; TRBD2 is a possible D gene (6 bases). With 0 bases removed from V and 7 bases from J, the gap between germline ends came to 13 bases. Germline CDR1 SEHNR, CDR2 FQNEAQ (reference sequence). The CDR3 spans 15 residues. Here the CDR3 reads CASSLAGGLYNEQFF. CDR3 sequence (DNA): TGTGCCAGCAGCTTAGCGGGAGGTCTGTATAATGAGCAGTTCTTC.

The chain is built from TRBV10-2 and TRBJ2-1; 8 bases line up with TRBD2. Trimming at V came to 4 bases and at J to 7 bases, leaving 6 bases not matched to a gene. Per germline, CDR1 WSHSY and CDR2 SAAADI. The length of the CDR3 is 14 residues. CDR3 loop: CASSVAGLGNEQFF. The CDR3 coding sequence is TGCGCCAGCAGTGTAGCGGGGCTTGGGAATGAGCAGTTCTTC.

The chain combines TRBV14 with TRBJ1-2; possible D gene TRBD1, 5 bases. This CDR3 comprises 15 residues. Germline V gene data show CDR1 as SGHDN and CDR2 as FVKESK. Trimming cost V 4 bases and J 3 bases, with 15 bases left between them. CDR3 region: CASSPFGGTDYGYTF. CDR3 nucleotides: TGTGCCAGCAGCCCTTTCGGCGGGACGGACTATGGCTACACCTTC.

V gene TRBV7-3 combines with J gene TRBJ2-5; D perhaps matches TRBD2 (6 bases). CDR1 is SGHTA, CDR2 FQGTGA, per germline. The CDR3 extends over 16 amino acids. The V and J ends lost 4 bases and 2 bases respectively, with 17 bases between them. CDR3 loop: CASSSLGGTLQETQYF. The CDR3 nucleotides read TGTGCCAGCAGCTCACTTGGGGGGACGCTACAAGAGACCCAGTACTTC.

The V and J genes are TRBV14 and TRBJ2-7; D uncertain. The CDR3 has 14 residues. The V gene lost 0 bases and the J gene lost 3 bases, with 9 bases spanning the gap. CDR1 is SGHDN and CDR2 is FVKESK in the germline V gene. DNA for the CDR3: TGTGCCAGCAGCCAAGATCAATCCAACTACGAGCAGTACTTC. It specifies CASSQDQSNYEQYF.

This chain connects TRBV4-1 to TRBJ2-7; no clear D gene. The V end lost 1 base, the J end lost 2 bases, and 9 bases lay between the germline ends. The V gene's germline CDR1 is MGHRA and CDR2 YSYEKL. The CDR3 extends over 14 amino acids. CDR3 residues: CASSQGQAAYEQYF. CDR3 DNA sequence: TGCGCCAGCAGCCAAGGTCAGGCGGCCTACGAGCAGTACTTC.